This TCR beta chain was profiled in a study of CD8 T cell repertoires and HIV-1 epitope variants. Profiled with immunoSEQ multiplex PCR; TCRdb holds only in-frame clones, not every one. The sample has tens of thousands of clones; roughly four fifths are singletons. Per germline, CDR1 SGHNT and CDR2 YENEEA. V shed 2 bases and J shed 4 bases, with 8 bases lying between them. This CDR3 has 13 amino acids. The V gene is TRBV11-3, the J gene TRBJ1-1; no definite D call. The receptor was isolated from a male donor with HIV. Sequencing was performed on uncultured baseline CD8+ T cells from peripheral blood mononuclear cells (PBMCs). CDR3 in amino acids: CASSLITGTEAFF. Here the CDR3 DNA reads TGTGCCAGCAGCTTAATCACGGGCACTGAAGCTTTCTTT.